This T cell receptor (beta chain) originates from a study of cytotoxic CD8 clonotypes in ibrutinib-treated CLL. Study-wide points: The clonality rise at ibrutinib response reflected private clonotype expansion.

With respect to this clone: Its antigen is not identified.

This table comes from immunoSEQ multiplex PCR, and its TCRdb copy is limited to in-frame clones, with some not included. The sample holds some 100,000 clones, about 53% seen once. Trimming removed 4 bases at V and 8 bases at J, with 16 bases between. Germline V gene lookup returns CDR1 SGHDN and CDR2 FVKESK. CDR3 size: 14 residues. Material: PBMCs, obtained after 24 months of ibrutinib treatment. The chain combines TRBV14 with TRBJ2-3; the D is unclear. This clonotype was sampled from a human donor with chronic lymphocytic leukemia. CDR3 DNA: TGTGCCAGCAGCCCCATGGCGCAGACGGGTACGCAGTATTTT. Residues: CASSPMAQTGTQYF.